These 23 T cell receptor beta chains came from one sample sequenced in a study of regulatory dendritic cells for organ transplantation. CFSE-labeled sorted T cells met regulatory or mature dendritic cells for 5 to 6 days. Antigen specificity for these receptors is unknown. Assay used: immunoSEQ multiplex PCR; TCRdb lists only in-frame clones, some missing. Here the sample spans over 8,000 clones, about 71% being singletons. The material sequenced was naive CD4+ T cells from blood cultured with dendritic cells. Regarding subset: CD45RA+ naive T cells. The source is a human donor in good health.

The gene calls are TRBV5-5 and TRBJ1-6; D is perhaps TRBD1 (5 bases). The V and J ends lost 0 bases and 5 bases respectively, with 9 bases between them. Germline V gene lookup returns CDR1 SGHKS and CDR2 YYEKEE (reference sequence). CDR3 length: 15 amino acids. The CDR3 region is CASSLGGSDNSPLHF. CDR3 DNA sequence: TGTGCCAGCAGCTTGGGGGGCAGTGATAATTCACCCCTCCACTTT.

The chain combines TRBV13 with TRBJ2-3; D perhaps matches TRBD2 (5 bases). V was shortened by 1 base and J by 5 bases, with 10 bases between the two germline ends. The CDR3 contains 14 residues. In germline, CDR1 is PRHDT, CDR2 FYEKMQ (reference sequence). The CDR3 DNA follows: TGTGCCAGCAGCTTAGTCACAGAGGGAGATACGCAGTATTTT. Its protein product is CASSLVTEGDTQYF.

This chain joins TRBV5-6 and TRBJ2-3; 7 bases agree with TRBD2. CDR1 is SGHDT and CDR2 is YYEEEE in the germline V gene. The V and J ends lost 0 bases and 3 bases, in that order; junction bases with no gene match: 4. The CDR3 extends over 15 amino acids. CDR3 amino acids: CASSLGLAGTDTQYF. The CDR3, as DNA: TGTGCCAGCAGCTTGGGACTAGCTGGGACAGATACGCAGTATTTT.

This sequence joins TRBV6-5 and TRBJ2-6; D is unclear. The CDR3 is made up of 13 amino acids. Germline V gives CDR1 MNHEY, CDR2 SVGAGI. V lost 6 bases and J 2 bases, leaving 5 bases between the germline ends. This CDR3 reads CASSPAGANVLTF. The CDR3 bases are TGTGCCAGCAGCCCGGCTGGGGCCAACGTCCTGACTTTC.

A single count supports this clone. CDR3 residues: CASRQGGNTIYF. The CDR3, as DNA: TGTGCCAGCAGACAGGGAGGAAACACCATATATTTT. V gene TRBV6-1 combines with J gene TRBJ1-3; the D gene is possibly TRBD1 (6 bases). Germline-derived CDR1 and CDR2 are MNHNS and SASEGT. V lost 6 bases to trimming and J lost 4 bases, with 7 bases between them. The CDR3 sequence is 12 residues long.

This rearrangement joins TRBV4-3 to TRBJ2-5; TRBD2 agrees at 8 bases. Germline loops: CDR1 LGHNA, CDR2 YSLEER. This CDR3 has 17 residues. Trimming took 2 bases from V and 2 from J; bases not matched to a gene: 10. DNA for the CDR3: TGCGCCAGCAGCCAAATAGGGGCGGGGGGCAGGCAAGAGACCCAGTACTTC. Translating it yields CASSQIGAGGRQETQYF.

This chain connects TRBV18 to TRBJ2-7; TRBD2 is a possible D gene (6 bases). This CDR3 has 16 residues. Germline loops: CDR1 KGHSH, CDR2 LQKENI. Trimming shortened V by 0 bases and J by 5 bases, and 17 bases separated the two germline ends. This CDR3 is CASSPPGGKRRDEQYF. Written as DNA, the CDR3 is TGTGCCAGCTCACCACCGGGGGGAAAGAGGCGCGACGAGCAGTACTTC.

This rearrangement joins TRBV29-1 to TRBJ2-3, with 8 nucleotides matching TRBD2. The CDR3 extends over 15 amino acids. Germline CDR1 reads SQVTM; CDR2 reads ANQGSEA. Trimming took 5 bases from V and 4 from J; bases not matched to a gene: 11. CDR3 protein: CSVPKPGGHADTQYF. The CDR3 nucleotides are TGCAGCGTTCCCAAACCGGGGGGGCATGCAGATACGCAGTATTTT.

CDR3 amino acids: CASSQIGGPYYGYTF. DNA for the CDR3: TGTGCCAGCAGCCAAATAGGGGGCCCATACTATGGCTACACCTTC. This chain joins TRBV6-1 and TRBJ1-2; TRBD1 agrees at 7 bases. Germline V gene sequence: CDR1 MNHNS, CDR2 SASEGT. The CDR3 is 15 amino acids. Unmatched junction bases numbered 10, after V lost 6 bases and J lost 3 bases.

This sequence joins TRBV7-2 and TRBJ1-1; maybe TRBD1 (5 bases). The CDR3 is made up of 14 amino acids. Germline-derived CDR1 and CDR2 are SGHTA and FQGNSA. V lost 1 base and J lost 5, with 11 bases in between. The CDR3 protein is CASSLEGVRTEAFF. The CDR3 DNA is TGTGCCAGCAGCTTAGAAGGGGTGAGGACTGAAGCTTTCTTT.

This rearrangement joins TRBV6-4 to TRBJ1-1, with D possibly TRBD1 on 6 matching bases. Trimming removed 5 bases at V and 1 base at J, with 11 bases between. The CDR3 totals 14 residues. CDR1 MRHNA and CDR2 SNTAGT come from the germline V gene. The CDR3 bases are TGTGCCAGCAGTATCGAACAGGGGAACACTGAAGCTTTCTTT. Its translation: CASSIEQGNTEAFF.

The chain uses TRBV27 and TRBJ1-2, with a possible D match to TRBD1 (5 bases). V shed 3 bases and J shed 0 bases, with 11 bases lying between them. The CDR3 runs 15 residues. Germline V gives CDR1 MNHEY, CDR2 SMNVEV (reference sequence). The CDR3 DNA sequence: TGTGCCAGCAGTTTTGGGGGGGTACCTAACTATGGCTACACCTTC. Encoded protein: CASSFGGVPNYGYTF.

V and J are TRBV6-1 and TRBJ1-2; the D is unclear. The length of the CDR3 is 13 residues. Trimming cost V 5 bases and J 1 base, with 8 bases left between them. Germline lookup yields CDR1 MNHNS and CDR2 SASEGT. In DNA, the CDR3 is TGTGCCAGCAGTTTTCGCGGTAACTATGGCTACACCTTC. Translated: CASSFRGNYGYTF.

This clone was counted a few times. The genes are TRBV7-8 and TRBJ2-7, with TRBD2 identical over 10 bases. This CDR3 is built from 14 residues. The germline gives CDR1 SGHVS, CDR2 FQNEAQ. V lost 3 bases, J lost 2 bases, and 1 base stayed unmatched. CDR3 sequence reads: CASSFTSGAYEQYF. The CDR3 nucleotides read TGTGCCAGCAGCTTTACTAGCGGGGCCTACGAGCAGTACTTC. Complete variable domain (other parts from reference TRBV7-8 and TRBJ2-7): GAGVSQSPRYKVAKRGQDVALRCDPISGHVSLFWYQQALGQGPEFLTYFQNEAQLDKSGLPSDRFFAERPEGSVSTLKIQRTQQEDSAVYLCASSFTSGAYEQYFGPGTRLTVT.

The chain carries TRBV19 and TRBJ1-5, with a tentative D call TRBD1 (5 bases). Trimming removed 10 bases from V and 9 bases from J, with 22 bases in between. CDR1 and CDR2 from the germline V gene are LNHDA and SQIVND (reference sequence). This CDR3 region has 14 residues. This chain's CDR3 is CATQGAPSRRPQHF. The CDR3 bases are TGTGCCACCCAAGGGGCCCCCTCGCGTCGGCCCCAGCATTTT.

The chain recombines TRBV11-2 with TRBJ2-7; D is possibly TRBD1 (6 bases). There are 15 residues in the CDR3. CDR1 is SGHAT, CDR2 FQNNGV, per germline. The V gene lost 0 bases and the J gene lost 5 bases, with 14 bases spanning the gap. The CDR3 region is CASSLDRGQGNEQYF. The CDR3 DNA sequence: TGTGCCAGCAGCTTAGATAGAGGGCAGGGGAACGAGCAGTACTTC.

The V call is TRBV6-5, the J call TRBJ2-7; D gene unclear. The CDR3 spans 12 residues. The germline CDR1 and CDR2 sequences are MNHEY and SVGAGI. V was pared by 4 bases and J by 4 bases, with 8 bases between. The chain's CDR3 is CASSSTPYEQYF. Written as DNA, the CDR3 is TGTGCCAGCAGTTCTACTCCGTACGAGCAGTACTTC.

This chain connects TRBV5-4 to TRBJ2-2; D is ambiguous. The length of the CDR3 is 13 residues. In germline, CDR1 is SGHNT, CDR2 YYREEE (reference sequence). The germline V and J ends were trimmed by 2 bases and 3 bases, with 5 bases remaining between them. The chain's CDR3 is CASSFSYTGELFF. The CDR3 DNA follows: TGTGCCAGCAGCTTTTCCTACACCGGGGAGCTGTTTTTT.

This chain's CDR3 is CASSLAGGETQYF. The CDR3, as DNA: TGTGCCAGCAGCTTGGCGGGGGGGGAGACCCAGTACTTC. The V and J genes are TRBV5-6 and TRBJ2-5; 8 bases fit TRBD2. There are 13 residues in the CDR3. Germline V gene data show CDR1 as SGHDT and CDR2 as YYEEEE. V was pared by 0 bases and J by 5 bases, with 0 bases of the junction left unmatched.

The chain links TRBV5-4 to TRBJ2-3; 10 bases match TRBD2. Germline CDR1 SGHNT, CDR2 YYREEE (reference sequence). Germline trimming cut 3 bases from V and 2 bases from J; bases unmatched to any gene: 6. This CDR3 is 16 amino acids long. CDR3 sequence reads: CASSSQRGGYTDTQYF. DNA of the CDR3: TGTGCCAGCAGCTCCCAGCGGGGGGGCTACACAGATACGCAGTATTTT.

Here the CDR3 DNA reads TGTGCCAGCAGTGCGGAGTGGGGGCGGGGGGAGCTGTTTTTT. It is translated as CASSAEWGRGELFF. The V call is TRBV6-1, the J call TRBJ2-2, with D possibly matching TRBD1 (6 bases). The V gene lost 4 bases and the J gene lost 8 bases, with 14 bases spanning the gap. This CDR3 spans 14 amino acids. CDR1 MNHNS and CDR2 SASEGT come from the germline V gene.

The CDR3 here is CASGTGPGYGYTF. The DNA of the CDR3 is TGTGCCAGCGGGACAGGGCCCGGCTATGGCTACACCTTC. V usage is TRBV19 and J usage is TRBJ1-2; 9 nucleotides line up with TRBD1. The junction had 6 bases not matched to a gene; V was cut back by 9 bases and J by 4 bases. The CDR3 has 13 amino acids. CDR1 is LNHDA, CDR2 SQIVND, per germline (reference sequence).

This clone was seen more than once but under ten times. This sequence joins TRBV6-5 and TRBJ2-7; 8 nucleotides agree with TRBD1. CDR3 length: 14 residues. V lost 6 bases to trimming and J lost 5 bases; unmatched junction nucleotides: 9. CDR1 and CDR2 from the germline V gene are MNHEY and SVGAGI. CDR3 residues: CASSALTGVNEQYF. The CDR3 DNA reads as TGTGCCAGCAGCGCATTGACAGGGGTCAACGAGCAGTACTTC.